This is a list of T cell receptor beta chains from one sample in a study of CD8+CD57+ T cells in acquired aplastic anemia. One entry per CDR3 protein results from TCRdb running MiXCR on the reads. The repertoire holds 90,000 to 130,000 distinct CDR3 sequences, with around 50% as singletons. Material: sorted CD4+, CD8+, or CD8+CD57+ T cells (not recorded which) from PBMCs. The receptors here all came from a human donor in good health, serving as a control. CDR3s leave out the opening cysteine and the closing phenylalanine or tryptophan. The order of the fields is clone size, V gene, CDR3 length, CDR3 protein. Clone size appears in some rows only: once, few, many, or a class for an expanded clone.

NA,TRBV2,16,ASTPDSGILLGTNEQF
NA,TRBV2,10,ASSTAGNTIY
NA,TRBV3-1,14,ASSPRQGGTGYEQY
NA,TRBV6-5,14,ASSSPQGWGNQPQH
many,TRBV7-6,17,ASSFGDLGGDKIQETQY
NA,TRBV6-1,11,ANRGGPHTEAF
NA,TRBV10-3,11,AISESGGGGYT
NA,TRBV7-2,13,ASSFGLAGAYEQY
many,TRBV30,10,AWSIGNSPLH
NA,TRBV20-1,11,SARQASGEKLF
NA,TRBV24-1,12,ATSEAGAKETQY
few,TRBV6-2/TRBV6-3,13,ASSALYSPNTEAF
many,TRBV20-1,14,SARDAAGGVGQPQH
few,TRBV24-1,10,ATSDLVETQY
many,TRBV9,13,ASSVGQGPYNEQF
NA,TRBV11-3,12,ASSQVNRNDGYT
few,TRBV6-5,13,ASSYLSENYNEQF
NA,TRBV10-3,13,AISEMGATNEKLF